This TCR beta chain was retrieved from a study of shared clonotypes between healthy human individuals. Study-wide points: Only a few donors were included, so the genetic and exposure-history diversity represented was limited. Some naive CD4 clonotypes, around 5%, turned up in common across a handful of donors.

It was into CD45RA+ naive and CD45RA-negative memory subsets that the CD4+ cells were split. Using immunoSEQ multiplex PCR, the repertoire was profiled, and TCRdb retains in-frame clones only, with some absent. The table has approximately 1.4 million clones, roughly 98% seen once. Of note for this clone: The target antigen is unknown.

The CDR3 runs 12 residues. Sequencing used naive CD4+ T cells sorted from blood. Indicated subset: CD45RA+ positively selected. This chain links TRBV21-1 with TRBJ1-1. TRBV21-1 is a pseudogene. The receptor was isolated from a man aged 30 to 45 in good health. CDR3 coding DNA: TGTGCCCCTACTGCGAAGGACACTGAAGCTTTCTTT. Amino acids: CAPTAKDTEAFF.